The rows below give T cell receptor beta chains drawn from one sample of a study of T-cell reconstitution after alpha-beta-depleted transplantation in children. MiXCR, run by TCRdb on the PCR reads, gives a single entry per CDR3 protein. The sample includes hundreds of thousands of distinct CDR3 sequences, around 15% seen only once; the top ten take 25% to 30%. This specimen consisted of PBMCs, mostly from graft donor cells, obtained 360 days after TCRalphabeta/CD19-depleted stem cell transplant. The receptor set was obtained from a boy under three years old who had a stem cell transplant for Wiskott-Aldrich syndrome, so the T cells may come from the graft donor. Both conserved end residues are part of each CDR3. Each record gives: D gene, V gene, clone size, J gene, CDR3 DNA, CDR3 protein. A D gene is named only where the DNA matches it firmly. Not all rows give a size; the values are once, few, many and, for expanded clones, a class.

d_gene: TRBD2; v_gene: TRBV28; abundance: .; j_gene: TRBJ2-2; CDR3nt: TGTGCCAGCAGTTTACCACCCGCGGGACTAGCGGTAAACACCGGGGAGCTGTTTTTT; CDR3aa: CASSLPPAGLAVNTGELFF
d_gene: .; v_gene: TRBV12-3/TRBV12-4; abundance: few; j_gene: TRBJ2-7; CDR3nt: TGTGCCAGCAGTTACAGGGCCAGCTACGAGCAGTACTTC; CDR3aa: CASSYRASYEQYF
d_gene: .; v_gene: TRBV20-1; abundance: many; j_gene: TRBJ1-5; CDR3nt: TGCAGTGCTACCGGGACAACTTTCAATCAGCCCCAGCATTTT; CDR3aa: CSATGTTFNQPQHF
d_gene: .; v_gene: TRBV5-1; abundance: few; j_gene: TRBJ2-7; CDR3nt: TGCGCCAGCAGCCGTGACGGGGCGGCCGAGCAGTACTTC; CDR3aa: CASSRDGAAEQYF
d_gene: .; v_gene: TRBV7-9; abundance: .; j_gene: TRBJ1-4; CDR3nt: TGTGCCAGCGGAACCAGGCGAACTAATGAAAAACTGTTTTTT; CDR3aa: CASGTRRTNEKLFF
d_gene: .; v_gene: TRBV5-5; abundance: few; j_gene: TRBJ2-1; CDR3nt: TGTGCCAGCAGCTTGTCTGGGGTAGGCTCCTACAATGAGCAGTTCTTC; CDR3aa: CASSLSGVGSYNEQFF
d_gene: .; v_gene: TRBV12-3/TRBV12-4; abundance: .; j_gene: TRBJ1-5; CDR3nt: TGTGCCAGCAGTTTAGTAAGCAATCAGCCCCAGCATTTT; CDR3aa: CASSLVSNQPQHF
d_gene: TRBD2; v_gene: TRBV4-2; abundance: few; j_gene: TRBJ2-5; CDR3nt: TGTGCCAGCAGCCAAGGGACTAGCGGGAGCAAAGAGACCCAGTACTTC; CDR3aa: CASSQGTSGSKETQYF
d_gene: TRBD1; v_gene: TRBV6-1; abundance: .; j_gene: TRBJ1-1; CDR3nt: TGTGCCAGCAGGGGGACAGGAGCGGGCACTGAAGCTTTCTTT; CDR3aa: CASRGTGAGTEAFF
d_gene: TRBD1; v_gene: TRBV7-2; abundance: many; j_gene: TRBJ2-1; CDR3nt: TGTGCCAGCAGCTTAACAGGGGGCAGGGATGAGCAGTTCTTC; CDR3aa: CASSLTGGRDEQFF
d_gene: TRBD1; v_gene: TRBV24-1; abundance: once; j_gene: TRBJ2-1; CDR3nt: TGTGCCACCAGTGATTTGACAGGGGGCGAGGATGAGCAGTTCTTC; CDR3aa: CATSDLTGGEDEQFF
d_gene: TRBD2; v_gene: TRBV20-1; abundance: .; j_gene: TRBJ2-3; CDR3nt: TGCAGTGCACCACTAGCGGGGCTCACAGATACGCAGTATTTT; CDR3aa: CSAPLAGLTDTQYF
d_gene: TRBD2; v_gene: TRBV2; abundance: .; j_gene: TRBJ2-3; CDR3nt: TGTGCCAGCAGTGGCGGGAGCGCAGATACGCAGTATTTT; CDR3aa: CASSGGSADTQYF
d_gene: .; v_gene: TRBV2; abundance: .; j_gene: TRBJ2-2; CDR3nt: TGTGCCAGCAGTGCATATTTAGGCTCGACCGCGAACACCGGGGAGCTGTTTTTT; CDR3aa: CASSAYLGSTANTGELFF
d_gene: .; v_gene: TRBV2; abundance: few; j_gene: TRBJ1-2; CDR3nt: TGTGCCAGCAGGGATTGGGACCATTTC; CDR3aa: CASRDWDHF
d_gene: .; v_gene: TRBV15; abundance: few; j_gene: TRBJ1-1; CDR3nt: TGTGCCACCAGCAGAAGGACAGCGAACACTGAAGCTTTCTTT; CDR3aa: CATSRRTANTEAFF
d_gene: .; v_gene: TRBV7-9; abundance: few; j_gene: TRBJ2-3; CDR3nt: TGTGCCAGCAGCTTATGGCTAGCGAGCACAGATACGCAGTATTTT; CDR3aa: CASSLWLASTDTQYF
d_gene: TRBD2; v_gene: TRBV7-8; abundance: .; j_gene: TRBJ2-1; CDR3nt: TGTGCCAGCAGCTTAGTTAGCGGGAGGCCCCACAATGAGCAGTTCTTC; CDR3aa: CASSLVSGRPHNEQFF
d_gene: TRBD2; v_gene: TRBV7-2; abundance: .; j_gene: TRBJ2-5; CDR3nt: TGTGCCAGCAGCTCACGGGGGGGCTATGCAGAGACCCAGTACTTC; CDR3aa: CASSSRGGYAETQYF
d_gene: TRBD1; v_gene: TRBV7-9; abundance: .; j_gene: TRBJ1-1; CDR3nt: TGTGCCAGCAGCCCGATCTTACAGGGGGGGACTGAAGCTTTCTTT; CDR3aa: CASSPILQGGTEAFF
d_gene: .; v_gene: TRBV12-3/TRBV12-4; abundance: many; j_gene: TRBJ2-4; CDR3nt: TGTGCCAGCAGACCCGGGGCCAGAAACATTCAGTACTTC; CDR3aa: CASRPGARNIQYF
d_gene: .; v_gene: TRBV6-5; abundance: .; j_gene: TRBJ2-5; CDR3nt: TGTGCCAGCAGTTACGCCGGGGGCCAAGAGACCCAGTACTTC; CDR3aa: CASSYAGGQETQYF
d_gene: .; v_gene: TRBV29-1; abundance: few; j_gene: TRBJ2-5; CDR3nt: TGCAGCGTTGGTCGGCATGGGGAGACCCAGTACTTC; CDR3aa: CSVGRHGETQYF
d_gene: TRBD2; v_gene: TRBV5-6; abundance: few; j_gene: TRBJ2-3; CDR3nt: TGTGCCAGCACGATCCTAGCGGGTACCACAGATACGCAGTATTTT; CDR3aa: CASTILAGTTDTQYF
d_gene: .; v_gene: TRBV4-3; abundance: .; j_gene: TRBJ1-4; CDR3nt: TGCGCCAGCAGCCAGCAGGGCCTTAATGAAAAACTGTTTTTT; CDR3aa: CASSQQGLNEKLFF
d_gene: .; v_gene: TRBV14; abundance: .; j_gene: TRBJ2-7; CDR3nt: TGTGCCAGCAGCCAATTCAATGACAGATCCTACGAGCAGTACTTC; CDR3aa: CASSQFNDRSYEQYF
d_gene: TRBD2; v_gene: TRBV6-5; abundance: .; j_gene: TRBJ2-3; CDR3nt: TGTGCCAGCAAGTTAATGGGACTAGCAACAGATACGCAGTATTTT; CDR3aa: CASKLMGLATDTQYF
d_gene: .; v_gene: TRBV25-1; abundance: few; j_gene: TRBJ2-7; CDR3nt: TGTGCCAGCACCAACAACTACGAGCAGTACTTC; CDR3aa: CASTNNYEQYF
d_gene: .; v_gene: TRBV7-9; abundance: .; j_gene: TRBJ2-3; CDR3nt: TGTGCCATGAGCCCGGGGCCCCAGGCCTACGGCACAGATACGCAGTATTTT; CDR3aa: CAMSPGPQAYGTDTQYF
d_gene: .; v_gene: TRBV10-1; abundance: few; j_gene: TRBJ2-5; CDR3nt: TGCGCCAGCAGTGACACCGGCAGGAAAGAGACCCAGTACTTC; CDR3aa: CASSDTGRKETQYF
d_gene: .; v_gene: TRBV7-9; abundance: few; j_gene: TRBJ2-2; CDR3nt: TGTGCCAGCAGCCCCTACCGGGATTCTACCGGGGAGCTGTTTTTT; CDR3aa: CASSPYRDSTGELFF
d_gene: .; v_gene: TRBV12-3/TRBV12-4; abundance: .; j_gene: TRBJ2-7; CDR3nt: TGTGCCACCCGTAGCCCATACAGGCCCCTCTACGAGCAGTACTTC; CDR3aa: CATRSPYRPLYEQYF
d_gene: .; v_gene: TRBV6-1; abundance: .; j_gene: TRBJ1-1; CDR3nt: TGTGCCAGCACCCCCGGAGGCAGGGCAAGCACTGAAGCTTTCTTT; CDR3aa: CASTPGGRASTEAFF
d_gene: TRBD2; v_gene: TRBV20-1; abundance: .; j_gene: TRBJ2-1; CDR3nt: TGCAGTGCTAGTTTGGCGGTAGCGGGGGCCAATGAGCAGTTCTTC; CDR3aa: CSASLAVAGANEQFF
d_gene: .; v_gene: TRBV12-3/TRBV12-4; abundance: many; j_gene: TRBJ2-2; CDR3nt: TGTGCCAGCAGTTTAGGCGCGAACACCGGGGAGCTGTTTTTT; CDR3aa: CASSLGANTGELFF
d_gene: TRBD1; v_gene: TRBV28; abundance: few; j_gene: TRBJ1-3; CDR3nt: TGTGCCAGCAGAAACAGGGGTGGAAACACCATATATTTT; CDR3aa: CASRNRGGNTIYF
d_gene: TRBD2; v_gene: TRBV7-8; abundance: .; j_gene: TRBJ2-5; CDR3nt: TGTGCCAGCAGCTTCCTTAGCGGGAGAGAGGTAGAGACCCAGTACTTC; CDR3aa: CASSFLSGREVETQYF
d_gene: .; v_gene: TRBV24-1; abundance: .; j_gene: TRBJ1-4; CDR3nt: TGTGCCACCACCTTCGAAGAACGGGCATTAAATGAAAAACTGTTTTTT; CDR3aa: CATTFEERALNEKLFF
d_gene: .; v_gene: TRBV12-3/TRBV12-4; abundance: .; j_gene: TRBJ2-2; CDR3nt: TGTGCCAGCAGCCCCCATCCTCTTAGTGCGAACACCGGGGAGCTGTTTTTT; CDR3aa: CASSPHPLSANTGELFF
d_gene: TRBD1; v_gene: TRBV14; abundance: .; j_gene: TRBJ2-5; CDR3nt: TGTGCCAGCAGCCCTCGACAGGGGGCGAGGCAAGAGACCCAGTACTTC; CDR3aa: CASSPRQGARQETQYF
d_gene: .; v_gene: TRBV29-1; abundance: .; j_gene: TRBJ1-2; CDR3nt: TGCAGCGTTGAAGAGGCACAGGGAACCGGCTACACCTTC; CDR3aa: CSVEEAQGTGYTF
d_gene: .; v_gene: TRBV12-3/TRBV12-4; abundance: few; j_gene: TRBJ2-3; CDR3nt: TGTGCCAGCAGTTTAGCGGGATTAAGTCTCACAGATACGCAGTATTTT; CDR3aa: CASSLAGLSLTDTQYF
d_gene: .; v_gene: TRBV6-5; abundance: .; j_gene: TRBJ2-7; CDR3nt: TGTGCCAGCAGTTACTCGACGGCACCCCGGGAGCAGTACTTC; CDR3aa: CASSYSTAPREQYF